The 14 T cell receptor beta chains below come from one sample, sequenced in a study of T cell changes during pregnancy in multiple sclerosis. Using immunoSEQ multiplex PCR, the repertoire was profiled, and TCRdb retains in-frame clones only, with some absent. This table holds 20,000 or so clones, just over 85% found once. The material sequenced was CD8+ T cells from peripheral blood mononuclear cells, taken in the third trimester of pregnancy. All receptors come from a female donor in good health, enrolled as a control in a pregnancy study.

The chain couples TRBV6-5 to TRBJ2-1; 12 bases match TRBD2. Per the germline V gene, CDR1 is MNHEY and CDR2 is SVGAGI. The CDR3 consists of 15 residues. V was clipped by 6 bases and J by 7 bases; unmatched bases: 7. CDR3 amino acids: CASSLAGGRLNEQFF. In nucleotides, the CDR3 is TGTGCCAGCAGCCTAGCGGGGGGGCGGCTAAATGAGCAGTTCTTC.

This clone was recorded a few times. The chain recombines TRBV4-3 with TRBJ1-1; D is ambiguous. The CDR3 is made up of 15 amino acids. The V gene's germline CDR1 is LGHNA and CDR2 YSLEER. Trimming took off 4 bases at V and 6 bases at J, with 18 bases between the two ends. In DNA, the CDR3 is TGCGCCAGCAGCCCCAGCGTGGCGGCCGCATCTGAAGCTTTCTTT. Amino acids: CASSPSVAAASEAFF.

The rearrangement joins TRBV19 to TRBJ2-1, with 12 bases matching TRBD2. Trimming at V came to 3 bases and at J to 7 bases, leaving 10 bases not matched to a gene. Germline CDR1 LNHDA, CDR2 SQIVND (reference sequence). This CDR3 has 17 amino acids. The CDR3 nucleotides read TGTGCCAGTAGTATCAGGAGTCTAGCGGGGGGGCAGAATGAGCAGTTCTTC. Translating gives CASSIRSLAGGQNEQFF. The variable domain in full, completed from reference TRBV19 and TRBJ2-1, reads DGGITQSPKYLFRKEGQNVTLSCEQNLNHDAMYWYRQDPGQGLRLIYYSQIVNDFQKGDIAEGYSVSREKKESFPLTVTSAQKNPTAFYLCASSIRSLAGGQNEQFFGPGTRLTVL.

This rearrangement joins TRBV29-1 to TRBJ2-2; 8 bases agree with TRBD2. J gave up 5 bases and V 4 bases, and 6 bases lay outside the gene matches. CDR1 and CDR2 from the germline V gene are SQVTM and ANQGSEA. CDR3 length: 14 residues. The CDR3 sequence is CSVVGGAKTGELFF. CDR3 DNA sequence: TGCAGCGTTGTCGGGGGGGCCAAAACCGGGGAGCTGTTTTTT.

This clone has only a few counts. This chain uses TRBV28 with TRBJ2-5; 7 nucleotides match TRBD1. This CDR3 is 17 amino acids long. Germline V gene data show CDR1 as MDHEN and CDR2 as SYDVKM. The J segment lost 0 bases and the V segment lost 6 bases, leaving 13 bases of the junction unmatched. The DNA of the CDR3 is TGTGCCAGCAGCTCTCCCCCGGGACAGCAACACCAAGAGACCCAGTACTTC. Its protein is CASSSPPGQQHQETQYF.

CDR3 amino acids: CAWSGQGWTGELFF. The CDR3 nucleotides read TGTGCCTGGAGTGGACAGGGATGGACCGGGGAGCTGTTTTTT. V usage is TRBV30 and J usage is TRBJ2-2, with 7 bases that match TRBD1. CDR1 is GTSNPN, CDR2 SVGIG, per germline (reference sequence). The CDR3 length is 14 residues. J lost 5 bases, V lost 1 base, and 4 bases had no gene match.

This clone was recorded only once. The chain carries TRBV5-4 and TRBJ1-1; D may be TRBD1 (5 bases). The V end lost 1 base, the J end lost 7 bases, and 8 bases lay between the germline ends. The CDR3 has 12 amino acids. Germline CDR1 and CDR2: SGHNT and YYREEE (reference sequence). This CDR3 is CASSLQGSEAFF. As DNA, the CDR3 is TGTGCCAGCAGCTTGCAGGGAAGTGAAGCTTTCTTT.

The V and J genes are TRBV27 and TRBJ2-3; 8 bases match TRBD2. V was pared by 4 bases and J by 8 bases, with 8 bases of the junction left unmatched. CDR1 and CDR2 from the germline V gene are MNHEY and SMNVEV (reference sequence). This CDR3 is built from 14 residues. CDR3 in DNA: TGTGCCAGCAGTTCGGGGGGGCCAGGGGTTACGCAGTATTTT. Translating it yields CASSSGGPGVTQYF.

This chain connects TRBV4-2 to TRBJ2-3; 8 positions match TRBD2. Germline trimming cut 3 bases from V and 0 bases from J; bases unmatched to any gene: 2. Germline CDR1 reads LGHNA; CDR2 reads YNFKEQ. This CDR3 is 15 amino acids long. CDR3 sequence: CASSHERGSTDTQYF. As DNA, the CDR3 is TGTGCCAGCAGCCACGAGCGGGGGAGCACAGATACGCAGTATTTT.

V and J are TRBV5-1 and TRBJ1-2, with 7 bases aligning to TRBD1. Germline V gene lookup returns CDR1 SGHRS and CDR2 YFSETQ. After removal of 4 bases from V and 6 bases from J, the junction contained 9 bases not matched to a gene. This CDR3 contains 14 residues. The CDR3 loop reads CASSQHNRGDGYTF. The CDR3 nucleotides read TGCGCCAGCAGCCAACATAACAGGGGAGATGGCTACACCTTC.

The chain is built from TRBV10-3 and TRBJ2-4; a weak D match, TRBD2 (5 bases). V lost 0 bases and J lost 5, with 5 bases in between. CDR3 length: 13 amino acids. Germline V gives CDR1 ENHRY, CDR2 SYGVKD. CDR3: CAISESRENIQYF. As DNA, the CDR3 is TGTGCCATCAGTGAGTCGCGGGAAAACATTCAGTACTTC.

The chain joins TRBV27 to TRBJ1-6, with 7 bases that match TRBD1. J gave up 7 bases and V 6 bases, and 9 bases lay outside the gene matches. Germline-derived CDR1 and CDR2 are MNHEY and SMNVEV (reference sequence). The CDR3 consists of 15 residues. CDR3 loop: CASSDGTALNSPLHF. CDR3 DNA: TGTGCCAGCAGCGATGGGACAGCCTTGAATTCACCCCTCCACTTT.

The chain is built from TRBV7-6 and TRBJ2-3; maybe TRBD2 (7 bases). This CDR3 has 16 amino acids. V dropped 0 bases and J dropped 2 bases, with 12 bases sitting between them. The germline V gene encodes CDR1 SGHVS and CDR2 FNYEAQ. Here the CDR3 reads CASSLAAGAYTDTQYF. CDR3 nucleotides: TGTGCCAGCAGCTTAGCGGCGGGGGCGTACACAGATACGCAGTATTTT.

This clone came up once. V gene TRBV11-1 combines with J gene TRBJ2-2; D not certain. Germline lookup yields CDR1 SGHAT and CDR2 FQDESV (reference sequence). V lost 5 bases and J lost 5, with 9 bases in between. The length of the CDR3 is 13 residues. Written as DNA, the CDR3 is TGTGCCAGCAGCCCTGACTCGACCGGGGAGCTGTTTTTT. Translating it yields CASSPDSTGELFF.